This entry is about one TCR beta chain. Its antigen is not known. Total RNA amounting to approximately 460 ng was the source from which TCR beta cDNA was made with a constant-region primer. Libraries for TCR beta were built through three nested multiplex PCR rounds, which together made up a slightly modified ARM-PCR procedure. Each CDR3 protein gets one entry after TCRdb re-called the multiplex PCR reads with MiXCR. This repertoire shows 90,000 to 100,000 distinct CDR3 sequences, more than 65% found once; its top ten account for 9.5%. RNA and DNA were co-extracted from approximately 20-30 mg of unsorted bulk tissue. This entry comes from a study of tumor-infiltrating lymphocytes in primary liver carcinoma. Study-wide points: Reduced overlap was seen in tumor-adjacent and tumor-blood pairs versus tumor region pairs.

Sample: liver tumor tissue from sampling region 5. Subset of the sample: tumor region T5, tumor centre. This receptor was taken from a woman aged 55-75 years with primary liver carcinoma and hepatitis B virus infection.

The CDR3 sequence is CATLRVSGGETQFF. Here the CDR3 DNA reads TGTGCCACCCTCAGGGTCAGCGGGGGGGAGACCCAGTTCTTC. The J gene is TRBJ2-5, the V gene TRBV7-9; 10 positions agree with TRBD2. The better agreement between TRBJ2-1 and the DNA end casts doubt on the J call. The germline gives CDR1 SEHNR, CDR2 FQNEAQ (reference sequence). The CDR3 consists of 14 residues.